The 31 T cell receptor beta chains reported below all come from one sample, sequenced in a study of glioma-infiltrating T cells after dendritic cell vaccination. Described time point: after dendritic cell vaccination, including at tumor progression/relapse. Some clones are missing from TCRdb's copy, which holds only in-frame ones; the method was immunoSEQ multiplex PCR. Of roughly 87,000 clones listed, around 83% are singletons. The starting material was blood, obtained after dendritic cell vaccination. These receptors originate from a human donor with glioblastoma.

In DNA form, the CDR3 reads TGTGCCAGCAGCAGGAAGGGGCTTCTGTCTAATGAAAAACTGTTTTTT. Residues: CASSRKGLLSNEKLFF. The chain joins TRBV7-9 to TRBJ1-4, with D possibly matching TRBD1 (5 bases). Germline-derived CDR1 and CDR2 are SEHNR and FQNEAQ (reference sequence). The CDR3 totals 16 residues. Between the trimmed V and J ends, which lost 5 bases and 3 bases, there was a span of 16 bases.

The CDR3 sequence is CASSLSLLAGGTDTQYF. The CDR3 DNA sequence: TGTGCCAGCAGCTTAAGCCTACTAGCGGGGGGCACAGATACGCAGTATTTT. The rearrangement uses TRBV7-9 and TRBJ2-3; 11 nucleotides align to TRBD2. Germline CDR1 and CDR2: SEHNR and FQNEAQ (reference sequence). The CDR3 consists of 17 residues. V dropped 2 bases and J dropped 1; count of bases not matched to a gene: 5.

This clone occurred once. V usage is TRBV6-5 and J usage is TRBJ2-5; D gene ambiguous. This CDR3 contains 14 residues. V was shortened by 2 bases and J by 5 bases, with 12 bases between the two germline ends. Germline V CDR1 and CDR2: MNHEY, SVGAGI. CDR3 sequence reads: CASSYVRAVETQYF. The DNA of the CDR3 is TGTGCCAGCAGTTACGTTCGAGCTGTGGAGACCCAGTACTTC.

The V call is TRBV5-1, the J call TRBJ2-5, with TRBD2 identical over 7 bases. The V segment lost 3 bases and the J segment 0 bases; nucleotides outside the gene matches: 2. This CDR3 contains 14 residues. Germline V gene lookup returns CDR1 SGHRS and CDR2 YFSETQ. This chain's CDR3 is CASSWLADQETQYF. CDR3 sequence (DNA): TGCGCCAGCAGCTGGCTAGCGGACCAAGAGACCCAGTACTTC.

The rearrangement uses TRBV2 and TRBJ2-7; maybe TRBD2 (5 bases). Trimming cost V 4 bases and J 3 bases, with 10 bases left between them. This CDR3 has 13 residues. In germline, CDR1 is SNHLY, CDR2 FYNNEI. The CDR3 spells CASSGTVLYEQYF. The CDR3 DNA is TGTGCCAGCAGTGGGACTGTTCTCTACGAGCAGTACTTC. Variable domain in full (rest from reference TRBV2 and TRBJ2-7): EPEVTQTPSHQVTQMGQEVILRCVPISNHLYFYWYRQILGQKVEFLVSFYNNEISEKSEIFDDQFSVERPDGSNFTLKIRSTKLEDSAMYFCASSGTVLYEQYFGPGTRLTVT.

This sequence joins TRBV4-1 and TRBJ2-1, with no clear D. Trimming removed 1 base from V and 2 bases from J, with 9 bases in between. The V gene's germline CDR1 is MGHRA and CDR2 YSYEKL. CDR3 length equals 15 residues. CDR3 DNA sequence: TGCGCCAGCAGCCAAGTTGGGCTTGCCTACAATGAGCAGTTCTTC. Protein: CASSQVGLAYNEQFF.

CDR3 sequence reads: CASSLAGNTGELFF. Written as DNA, the CDR3 is TGTGCCAGCAGCTTAGCAGGGAACACCGGGGAGCTGTTTTTT. The chain links TRBV11-3 to TRBJ2-2; D gene unclear. The CDR3 totals 14 residues. Germline-derived CDR1 and CDR2 are SGHNT and YENEEA. V gave up 1 base and J gave up 1 base, with 4 bases separating them.

This chain joins TRBV19 and TRBJ1-3; TRBD1 matches at 7 bases. Germline lookup yields CDR1 LNHDA and CDR2 SQIVND (reference sequence). V shed 5 bases and J 0 bases; nucleotides not matched to a gene: 10. The CDR3 sequence is 17 residues long. The CDR3 reads CASSGNPGQSSGNTIYF. CDR3 nucleotide sequence: TGTGCCAGTAGTGGGAACCCGGGACAGAGCTCTGGAAACACCATATATTTT.

The chain joins TRBV29-1 to TRBJ2-3; D might be TRBD1 (6 bases). There are 13 residues in the CDR3. CDR1 and CDR2 (germline): SQVTM, ANQGSEA. The V end lost 0 bases, the J end lost 4 bases, and 8 bases lay between the germline ends. CDR3 residues: CSVEEDSSDTQYF. The CDR3 DNA reads TGCAGCGTTGAAGAGGACAGCTCAGATACGCAGTATTTT.

This clone was observed once. The V and J genes are TRBV14 and TRBJ1-2; maybe TRBD1 (5 bases). CDR1 SGHDN and CDR2 FVKESK come from the germline V gene. Trimming stripped 4 bases from V and 3 bases from J, with 9 bases between. The CDR3 is 13 residues long. CDR3 nucleotide sequence: TGTGCCAGCAGCCCAGGGAATTACTATGGCTACACCTTC. It codes for CASSPGNYYGYTF.

This chain joins TRBV4-1 and TRBJ1-4, with 9 bases fitting TRBD1. Germline V gene lookup returns CDR1 MGHRA and CDR2 YSYEKL. The CDR3 is made up of 16 amino acids. J was trimmed by 0 bases and V by 5 bases; bases with no gene match: 4. The CDR3 nucleotides read TGCGCCAGCAGCTGGGACAGGGATCCAACTAATGAAAAACTGTTTTTT. Translating it yields CASSWDRDPTNEKLFF.

The rearrangement uses TRBV27 and TRBJ1-2; the match to TRBD1 covers 8 bases. The germline V gene has CDR1 MNHEY and CDR2 SMNVEV (reference sequence). The CDR3 has 13 residues. V was clipped by 6 bases and J by 5 bases; unmatched bases: 5. The CDR3 is CASRGQGKYGYTF. DNA of the CDR3: TGTGCCAGCAGAGGACAGGGAAAATATGGCTACACCTTC.

V gene TRBV6-5 combines with J gene TRBJ2-3, with a tentative D call TRBD1 (5 bases). From germline, CDR1 is MNHEY and CDR2 SVGAGI. V was pared by 2 bases and J by 0 bases, with 9 bases between. The CDR3 totals 15 residues. The CDR3 DNA sequence: TGTGCCAGCAGTTACGGGGCAGGGAGCACAGATACGCAGTATTTT. It translates to CASSYGAGSTDTQYF.

The V and J genes are TRBV30 and TRBJ2-4; 7 bases are shared with TRBD1. Trimming removed 3 bases from V and 2 bases from J; junction bases left unmatched: 13. This CDR3 spans 17 amino acids. In germline, CDR1 is GTSNPN, CDR2 SVGIG (reference sequence). CDR3 bases: TGTGCCTGGAGCGAAGCCCAGGGGGTTAGGTCCAAAAACATTCAGTACTTC. As protein: CAWSEAQGVRSKNIQYF.

This rearrangement joins TRBV4-1 to TRBJ1-4; unclear D gene. The germline V gene encodes CDR1 MGHRA and CDR2 YSYEKL. CDR3 length equals 14 residues. Trimming removed 4 bases from V and 3 bases from J, with 9 bases in between. The CDR3 nucleotides read TGCGCCAGCAGCCCCTCAGAGGCTAATGAAAAACTGTTTTTT. Its protein is CASSPSEANEKLFF.

The chain carries TRBV6-5 and TRBJ1-3; D call uncertain. V lost 2 bases to trimming and J lost 4 bases, with 9 bases between them. This CDR3 has 14 residues. Germline CDR1 and CDR2: MNHEY and SVGAGI. DNA for the CDR3: TGTGCCAGCAGTTACCGAGCGTACGGAAACACCATATATTTT. Protein product: CASSYRAYGNTIYF.

Worth noting for this clone: Other nucleotide sequences in the sample specify the same CDR3. V usage is TRBV6-1 and J usage is TRBJ1-2, with TRBD1 as a possible D gene (6 bases). CDR1 MNHNS and CDR2 SASEGT come from the germline V gene. The CDR3 consists of 13 residues. V was cut by 0 bases and J by 5 bases, with 7 bases left in between. CDR3 sequence reads: CASSEAGGYGYTF. The CDR3 DNA reads as TGTGCCAGCAGTGAAGCAGGGGGTTATGGCTACACCTTC.

This sequence joins TRBV6-5 and TRBJ1-6; TRBD1 matches 9 bases. The CDR3 is 15 amino acids. CDR1 and CDR2 from the germline V gene are MNHEY and SVGAGI. The V gene end was trimmed by 7 bases and the J gene end by 7 bases; junction bases not matched to a gene: 8. This CDR3 is CASTRTGARNSPLHF. Here the CDR3 DNA reads TGTGCCAGCACCCGGACAGGGGCGCGGAATTCACCCCTCCACTTT.

The chain combines TRBV7-3 with TRBJ2-1; 9 bases agree with TRBD1. The J segment lost 8 bases and the V segment lost 5 bases, leaving 4 bases of the junction unmatched. The CDR3 loop spans 13 amino acids. Per germline, CDR1 SGHTA and CDR2 FQGTGA. In DNA, the CDR3 is TGTGCCAGCAGCCTAGGACAGGGGTATGAGCAGTTCTTC. Translation: CASSLGQGYEQFF.

The CDR3 DNA is TGTGCCAGCAGCCAAGGGACAACCACTGAAGCTTTCTTT. As protein: CASSQGTTTEAFF. J is TRBJ1-1 and V is TRBV14; weak D call: TRBD1 (5 bases). The V end was cut by 1 base, the J end by 4 bases, with 7 bases between. This CDR3 has 13 residues. Per the germline V gene, CDR1 is SGHDN and CDR2 is FVKESK.

The chain combines TRBV9 with TRBJ1-2; TRBD1 is a possible D gene (5 bases). Trimming pared 0 bases from V and 5 bases from J, leaving 20 bases between. The CDR3 is 17 amino acids. Germline V gives CDR1 SGDLS, CDR2 YYNGEE. The DNA of the CDR3 is TGTGCCAGCAGCGTAGAGCCTCGGTTCGGGACTGATTATGGCTACACCTTC. As protein: CASSVEPRFGTDYGYTF.

A few counts support this clone. The junction shows a germline mismatch at one end, possibly a read error. This chain uses TRBV7-7 with TRBJ2-2; TRBD2 aligns across 12 bases. Germline CDR1 and CDR2: SSHAT and FNYEAQ (reference sequence). The CDR3 is 18 residues long. CDR3 DNA: TGTGCTAGCAGCTTAGCACTAGCGGGGGGACAGAACACCGGGGAGCTGTTTTTT. Translated: CASSLALAGGQNTGELFF.

The chain is built from TRBV11-3 and TRBJ1-2, with 7 bases aligning to TRBD1. Per germline, CDR1 SGHNT and CDR2 YENEEA. CDR3 length: 13 residues. The V gene end was trimmed by 4 bases and the J gene end by 4 bases; junction bases not matched to a gene: 3. In DNA form, the CDR3 reads TGTGCCAGCAGCTGGGGACAGTCCTATGGCTACACCTTC. The encoded protein is CASSWGQSYGYTF. Together with reference TRBV11-3 and TRBJ1-2, the CDR3 gives the full variable domain: EAGVVQSPRYKIIEKKQPVAFWCNPISGHNTLYWYLQNLGQGPELLIRYENEEAVDDSQLPKDRFSAERLKGVDSTLKIQPAELGDSAVYLCASSWGQSYGYTFGSGTRLTVV.

The rearrangement joins TRBV10-3 to TRBJ2-5, with TRBD1 matching 7 bases. The J call may be wrong; the DNA end is better matched by TRBJ2-7. In germline, CDR1 is ENHRY, CDR2 SYGVKD. CDR3 size: 13 residues. This CDR3 is CAISGTADYEQYF. CDR3 coding DNA: TGTGCCATCAGCGGGACAGCAGACTACGAGCAGTACTTC.

The genes are TRBV7-8 and TRBJ2-7, with D possibly being TRBD1 (6 bases). Trimming took 1 base from V and 0 from J, leaving 13 bases between them. The CDR3 has 16 amino acids. Germline CDR1 SGHVS, CDR2 FQNEAQ. CDR3 amino acids: CASSLEGRGSSYEQYF. As DNA, the CDR3 is TGTGCCAGCAGCTTAGAGGGCAGGGGATCCTCCTACGAGCAGTACTTC.

The V call is TRBV4-2, the J call TRBJ1-2; 7 bases are a match to TRBD1. V trimming: 2 bases; J trimming: 6 bases; junction bases outside the gene matches: 3. The CDR3 has 13 residues. The germline V gene has CDR1 LGHNA and CDR2 YNFKEQ. CDR3 sequence: CASSQRGTDGYTF. CDR3 sequence (DNA): TGTGCCAGCAGCCAACGAGGGACAGATGGCTACACCTTC.

This chain connects TRBV7-9 to TRBJ2-7, with no clear D. Between the trimmed V and J ends, which lost 5 bases and 2 bases, there was a span of 10 bases. The CDR3 is made up of 13 amino acids. CDR1 is SEHNR and CDR2 is FQNEAQ in the germline V gene (reference sequence). CDR3 residues: CASSGQETYEQYF. The DNA for the CDR3 is TGTGCCAGCAGCGGCCAGGAAACCTACGAGCAGTACTTC.

Here the CDR3 DNA reads TGTGCCAGCAGTTTATCGTGGCTAGCGGGGGCCGATGAGCAGTTCTTC. Translated: CASSLSWLAGADEQFF. The chain carries TRBV27 and TRBJ2-1, with 10 bases aligning to TRBD2. This CDR3 has 16 residues. Germline V gives CDR1 MNHEY, CDR2 SMNVEV (reference sequence). V was clipped by 0 bases and J by 8 bases; unmatched bases: 7.

The chain employs TRBV20-1 and TRBJ2-5; D unclear. V lost 6 bases to trimming and J lost 3 bases, with 8 bases between them. Germline V gene lookup returns CDR1 DFQATT and CDR2 SNEGSKA (reference sequence). The CDR3 covers 11 residues. The CDR3 DNA reads as TGCAGTGCCATAGATAAAGAGACCCAGTACTTC. This encodes CSAIDKETQYF.

This chain connects TRBV7-3 to TRBJ1-1; a weak D match, TRBD1 (5 bases). The CDR3 has 13 residues. Germline V CDR1 and CDR2: SGHTA, FQGTGA. V dropped 2 bases and J dropped 5 bases, with 9 bases sitting between them. The CDR3 DNA reads as TGTGCCAGCAGCTTATCGGGGGTTACTGAAGCTTTCTTT. Amino acid sequence: CASSLSGVTEAFF.

The CDR3 spells CASREFPREGTGELFF. DNA of the CDR3: TGTGCCAGCAGAGAATTCCCGCGGGAAGGCACCGGGGAGCTGTTTTTT. The chain combines TRBV6-1 with TRBJ2-2; TRBD2 might be the D (6 bases). Germline V lookup: CDR1 MNHNS, CDR2 SASEGT. The V end lost 6 bases, the J end lost 4 bases, and 18 bases lay between the germline ends. The CDR3 contains 16 residues.